This T cell receptor (beta chain) came from a study of cytomegalovirus exposure and HLA in healthy donors. CDR1 is MGHRA, CDR2 YSYEKL, per germline. The V segment lost 0 bases and the J segment 3 bases; nucleotides outside the gene matches: 4. The CDR3 length is 15 residues. A multiplex PCR was run with 60 Vbeta primers and 13 Jbeta primers. Clones were sequenced by immunoSEQ multiplex PCR, and TCRdb holds only the in-frame ones, with some missing. The table has some 42,000 clones, approximately 52% seen once. The source of this sequence is a human donor in good health. This chain links TRBV4-1 with TRBJ1-2; the match to TRBD1 covers 7 bases. The sequenced sample was PBMCs. CDR3 nucleotides: TGCGCCAGCAGCCAAGACGACAGGGACCACTATGGCTACACCTTC. Amino acid sequence: CASSQDDRDHYGYTF.